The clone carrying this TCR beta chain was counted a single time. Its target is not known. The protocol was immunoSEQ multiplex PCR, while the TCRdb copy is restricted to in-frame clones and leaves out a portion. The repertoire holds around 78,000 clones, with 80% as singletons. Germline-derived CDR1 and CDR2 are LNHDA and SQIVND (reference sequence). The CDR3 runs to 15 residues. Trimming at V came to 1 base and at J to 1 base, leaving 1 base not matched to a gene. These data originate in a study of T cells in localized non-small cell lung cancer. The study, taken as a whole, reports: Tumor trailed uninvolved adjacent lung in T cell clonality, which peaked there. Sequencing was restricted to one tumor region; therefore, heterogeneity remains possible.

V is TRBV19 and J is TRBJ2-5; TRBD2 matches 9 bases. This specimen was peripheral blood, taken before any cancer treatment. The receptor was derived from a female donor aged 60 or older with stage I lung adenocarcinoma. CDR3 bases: TGTGCCAGTAGTATAGGACTAGCGGTCCAAGAGACCCAGTACTTC. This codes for CASSIGLAVQETQYF.